The 14 T cell receptor beta chains below come from one sample, sequenced in a study of T cells in localized non-small cell lung cancer. TCRdb's table, derived via immunoSEQ multiplex PCR, lists solely in-frame clones and lacks some. The profile covers around 26,000 clones, with roughly 89% appearing a single time and approximately 2.7% taken by the ten largest. Sample: peripheral blood, taken before any cancer treatment. These TCRs come from a woman between 18 and 50 years old with stage I lung adenocarcinoma.

The chain links TRBV6-4 to TRBJ2-2, with D perhaps TRBD2 (6 bases). The CDR3 is made up of 13 amino acids. The germline V and J ends were trimmed by 4 bases and 7 bases, with 10 bases remaining between them. The germline V gene encodes CDR1 MRHNA and CDR2 SNTAGT. CDR3 sequence: CASSGDFGGELFF. CDR3 DNA sequence: TGTGCCAGCAGTGGGGACTTTGGCGGGGAGCTGTTTTTT.

The gene calls are TRBV21-1 and TRBJ2-1. TRBV21-1 is reported as a pseudogene. The CDR3 consists of 17 residues. The CDR3: CASSKGFHGTENNEQFF. CDR3 in DNA: TGTGCCAGCAGCAAAGGGTTTCACGGGACCGAGAACAATGAGCAGTTCTTC.

A few counts support this clone. This chain connects TRBV19 to TRBJ1-1; the D gene is possibly TRBD1 (5 bases). Germline CDR1 is LNHDA and CDR2 is SQIVND (reference sequence). Deletions cut 8 bases from V and 4 bases from J, with 17 bases between. The CDR3 extends over 14 amino acids. The CDR3 protein is CASLVSPGFTEAFF. CDR3 DNA sequence: TGTGCCAGTTTGGTCTCCCCAGGGTTCACTGAAGCTTTCTTT. The full variable domain, completed using reference TRBV19 and TRBJ1-1, is DGGITQSPKYLFRKEGQNVTLSCEQNLNHDAMYWYRQDPGQGLRLIYYSQIVNDFQKGDIAEGYSVSREKKESFPLTVTSAQKNPTAFYLCASLVSPGFTEAFFGQGTRLTVV.

This sequence joins TRBV29-1 and TRBJ1-4; maybe TRBD1 (6 bases). V was clipped by 6 bases and J by 7 bases, with 9 bases between them. The CDR3 loop spans 11 amino acids. Looked up from germline, CDR1 is SQVTM and CDR2 is ANQGSEA. The CDR3: CSVARGEKLFF. Here the CDR3 DNA reads TGCAGCGTCGCCAGGGGTGAAAAACTGTTTTTT.

The rearrangement joins TRBV4-1 to TRBJ2-5, with 8 bases identical to TRBD1. V dropped 4 bases and J dropped 5; count of bases not matched to a gene: 0. The CDR3 runs 12 residues. Germline CDR1 reads MGHRA; CDR2 reads YSYEKL. The DNA for the CDR3 is TGCGCCAGCAGCCGGGACAGGGAGACCCAGTACTTC. Protein sequence: CASSRDRETQYF.

V is TRBV6-6 and J is TRBJ2-7; D remains unclear. The V gene lost 0 bases and the J gene lost 6 bases, with 6 bases spanning the gap. Per the germline V gene, CDR1 is MNHNY and CDR2 is SVGAGI (reference sequence). This CDR3 spans 12 amino acids. The CDR3 region is CASSYSSAEQYF. CDR3 nucleotide sequence: TGTGCCAGCAGTTACTCTTCAGCCGAGCAGTACTTC.

On this clone itself: One end of the junction fails to match germline, which may point to a read error. The V and J genes are TRBV5-1 and TRBJ2-5; D might be TRBD2 (6 bases). From germline, CDR1 is SGHRS and CDR2 YFSETQ. The CDR3 runs 15 residues. The CDR3 coding sequence is TGCGCCAGCAGCCTGGGCGCCAGCGGGCAAGAAACCCAGTACTTC. This gives the protein CASSLGASGQETQYF.

The chain uses TRBV25-1 and TRBJ2-1; TRBD2 matches 10 bases. From germline, CDR1 is MGHDK and CDR2 SYGVNS. This CDR3 is 15 amino acids long. V lost 2 bases and J lost 2; bases outside the gene matches: 0. The CDR3, as DNA: TGTGCCAGCAGTGAACTAGCGGGAGCCTACAATGAGCAGTTCTTC. Encoded protein: CASSELAGAYNEQFF.

The gene calls are TRBV19 and TRBJ1-1; no reliable D call. The CDR3 contains 14 residues. Trimming removed 6 bases from V and 5 bases from J, with 16 bases in between. Germline lookup yields CDR1 LNHDA and CDR2 SQIVND (reference sequence). The CDR3 DNA is TGTGCCAGTAGCCCCCCCAGGACTACTACTGAAGCTTTCTTT. The encoded protein is CASSPPRTTTEAFF.

The V call is TRBV10-3, the J call TRBJ2-7, with TRBD2 identical over 7 bases. The CDR3 is 14 amino acids. Germline trimming cut 3 bases from V and 2 bases from J; bases unmatched to any gene: 4. Germline-derived CDR1 and CDR2 are ENHRY and SYGVKD. Here the CDR3 reads CAISDGTNPYEQYF. The CDR3 DNA reads TGTGCCATCAGTGACGGGACTAACCCCTACGAGCAGTACTTC.

This clone has only one observation. Written as DNA, the CDR3 is TGTGCCAGTAGTAGGTGGGACAGGGGCAGCACAGATACGCAGTATTTT. The encoded protein is CASSRWDRGSTDTQYF. The chain employs TRBV19 and TRBJ2-3; 10 bases agree with TRBD1. V was clipped by 4 bases and J by 0 bases; unmatched bases: 4. CDR3 size: 16 residues. CDR1 is LNHDA, CDR2 SQIVND, per germline (reference sequence).

The V gene is TRBV7-9, the J gene TRBJ1-2; possibly TRBD1 for D (6 bases). Germline assignment: CDR1 SEHNR and CDR2 FQNEAQ (reference sequence). The V end lost 2 bases, the J end lost 7 bases, and 8 bases lay between the germline ends. The length of the CDR3 is 12 residues. The CDR3 region has the DNA TGTGCCAGCAGCTTACCACAGGGTGGCTACACCTTC. The encoded protein is CASSLPQGGYTF.

The chain joins TRBV18 to TRBJ2-5, with D possibly being TRBD1 or TRBD2 (5 bases each). Germline lookup yields CDR1 KGHSH and CDR2 LQKENI. The length of the CDR3 is 13 residues. Trimming stripped 6 bases from V and 4 bases from J, with 12 bases between. The CDR3 is CASSSGARETQYF. The CDR3 coding sequence is TGTGCCAGCTCCTCCGGGGCTAGAGAGACCCAGTACTTC.

The chain employs TRBV2 and TRBJ2-1; 10 positions agree with TRBD2. The V gene's germline CDR1 is SNHLY and CDR2 FYNNEI. The CDR3 extends over 17 amino acids. With 0 bases clipped from V and 4 bases from J, the junction kept 6 bases outside the gene matches. As DNA, the CDR3 is TGTGCCAGCAGTGAAGCGCTATGGACTAGCGGTTACAATGAGCAGTTCTTC. Translated, it gives CASSEALWTSGYNEQFF.